This T cell receptor (beta chain) was identified during a study of control samples from healthy donors and cancer patients. Sequencing was performed with immunoSEQ multiplex PCR; in TCRdb, only in-frame clones are kept and a portion is missing. The sample comprises around 110,000 clones, about 94% of which are singletons, and less than 3.5% rests with the top ten. In germline, CDR1 is KGHSH, CDR2 LQKENI. The CDR3 contains 15 residues. Trimming pared 0 bases from V and 8 bases from J, leaving 13 bases between. Sequencing was done on a sample of blood. The chain is built from TRBV18 and TRBJ1-4, with a possible D match to TRBD1 (5 bases). The clonotype originates from a young man in good health. The DNA of the CDR3 is TGTGCCAGCTCACCACCTGGGGGGACTGGGGAAAAACTGTTTTTT. Translated, it gives CASSPPGGTGEKLFF. Based on the CDR3 plus reference TRBV18 and TRBJ1-4, the full variable domain is NAGVMQNPRHLVRRRGQEARLRCSPMKGHSHVYWYRQLPEEGLKFMVYLQKENIIDESGMPKERFSAEFPKEGPSILRIQQVVRGDSAAYFCASSPPGGTGEKLFFGSGTQLSVL.